The 26 T cell receptor beta chains below all came from one sample that was sequenced in a study of T cells after posttransplantation cyclophosphamide. This table comes from immunoSEQ multiplex PCR, and its TCRdb copy is limited to in-frame clones, with some not included. The repertoire shows tens of thousands of clones, none seen only once; the top ten take approximately 7.2%. The sequenced material came from PBMCs. Receptors were obtained from a woman aged 45-59 years in good health and a related stem cell transplant donor.

This clone has a handful of counts. The V gene is TRBV5-1, the J gene TRBJ2-3; 8 positions match TRBD2. The CDR3 is 14 amino acids. Germline V gene lookup returns CDR1 SGHRS and CDR2 YFSETQ. V trimming: 6 bases; J trimming: 1 base; junction bases outside the gene matches: 4. CDR3 bases: TGCGCCAGCAATGACGGGGGGGGCACAGATACGCAGTATTTT. It specifies CASNDGGGTDTQYF.

This clone was observed many times. The CDR3: CASSQARTGQRTKGYEQYF. CDR3 DNA: TGCGCCAGCAGCCAAGCCCGTACGGGACAACGAACAAAGGGTTACGAGCAGTACTTC. J is TRBJ2-7 and V is TRBV4-1; possibly TRBD1 for D (6 bases). Trimming removed 1 base at V and 4 bases at J, with 26 bases between. The CDR3 sequence is 19 residues long. Germline V CDR1 and CDR2: MGHRA, YSYEKL.

This clone was seen many times. V and J are TRBV6-6 and TRBJ2-5; TRBD2 agrees at 7 bases. The CDR3 spans 13 residues. The V gene's germline CDR1 is MNHNY and CDR2 SVGAGI (reference sequence). Germline trimming cut 7 bases from V and 4 bases from J; bases unmatched to any gene: 6. The CDR3 is CASIPPGGETQYF. CDR3 coding DNA: TGTGCCAGCATCCCTCCGGGGGGAGAGACCCAGTACTTC.

This clone was observed at least ten times. This chain joins TRBV5-1 and TRBJ2-2; tentative D call: TRBD2 (6 bases). Germline lookup yields CDR1 SGHRS and CDR2 YFSETQ. The germline V and J ends were trimmed by 7 bases and 1 base, with 11 bases remaining between them. The CDR3 is made up of 14 amino acids. CDR3 sequence: CASVRGQNTGELFF. CDR3 coding DNA: TGCGCCAGCGTGCGGGGTCAGAACACCGGGGAGCTGTTTTTT.

At least ten counts were recorded for this clone. The chain links TRBV9 to TRBJ1-2, with D hard to call. Germline V CDR1 and CDR2: SGDLS, YYNGEE. The CDR3 extends over 12 amino acids. V lost 3 bases and J 8 bases, leaving 11 bases between the germline ends. CDR3 nucleotides: TGTGCCAGCAGCGCAACAATTGGCGGCTACACCTTC. It yields the protein CASSATIGGYTF.

This clone was picked up many times. This chain connects TRBV5-6 to TRBJ2-7; 7 positions match TRBD2. Germline V CDR1 and CDR2: SGHDT, YYEEEE. The CDR3 runs to 19 residues. The V and J ends lost 4 bases and 0 bases, in that order; junction bases with no gene match: 19. CDR3 protein: CASSLWYPSGRTSSYEQYF. In DNA, the CDR3 is TGTGCCAGCAGCCTCTGGTATCCTAGCGGCAGAACAAGCTCCTACGAGCAGTACTTC.

The chain carries TRBV7-2 and TRBJ1-2; 7 bases are shared with TRBD1. The CDR3 covers 16 residues. J was trimmed by 4 bases and V by 1 base; bases with no gene match: 9. In germline, CDR1 is SGHTA, CDR2 FQGNSA. The CDR3 region has the DNA TGTGCCAGCAGCTTAGTTTCGGGACAGTTCCTCTATGGCTACACCTTC. Its translation: CASSLVSGQFLYGYTF.

This clone was seen at least ten times. The chain links TRBV24-1 to TRBJ1-1; D is unresolved. V lost 3 bases and J lost 5, with 6 bases in between. From germline, CDR1 is KGHDR and CDR2 SFDVKD. The CDR3 extends over 12 amino acids. CDR3 protein: CATSDPGTEAFF. CDR3 sequence (DNA): TGTGCCACCAGTGATCCCGGGACTGAAGCTTTCTTT.

This clone was detected many times. The J gene is TRBJ1-5, the V gene TRBV2; perhaps TRBD1 as D (5 bases). Trimming shortened V by 3 bases and J by 4 bases, and 10 bases separated the two germline ends. CDR3 length equals 14 residues. Germline CDR1 is SNHLY and CDR2 is FYNNEI. CDR3 residues: CASSEDIGNQPQHF. The CDR3 DNA sequence: TGTGCCAGCAGTGAGGACATTGGGAATCAGCCCCAGCATTTT.

At least ten counts were recorded for this clone. The V and J genes are TRBV18 and TRBJ2-3, with D unresolved. The germline V gene encodes CDR1 KGHSH and CDR2 LQKENI. V shed 0 bases and J shed 4 bases, with 5 bases lying between them. This CDR3 has 13 amino acids. CDR3 sequence: CASSPPGSDTQYF. The CDR3 region has the DNA TGTGCCAGCTCACCACCCGGTTCAGATACGCAGTATTTT. Together with reference TRBV18 and TRBJ2-3, the CDR3 gives the full variable domain: NAGVMQNPRHLVRRRGQEARLRCSPMKGHSHVYWYRQLPEEGLKFMVYLQKENIIDESGMPKERFSAEFPKEGPSILRIQQVVRGDSAAYFCASSPPGSDTQYFGPGTRLTVL.

This clone was seen repeatedly, ten times or more. J is TRBJ2-5 and V is TRBV11-2; TRBD1 matches at 8 bases. With 2 bases clipped from V and 3 bases from J, the junction kept 8 bases outside the gene matches. Germline V gene lookup returns CDR1 SGHAT and CDR2 FQNNGV. There are 16 residues in the CDR3. The CDR3 nucleotides read TGTGCCAGCAGCTTAACAGGGGGGATGTCGAAAGAGACCCAGTACTTC. Translating gives CASSLTGGMSKETQYF.

V gene TRBV10-1 combines with J gene TRBJ2-5, with 8 bases aligning to TRBD1. V was clipped by 0 bases and J by 5 bases; unmatched bases: 11. From germline, CDR1 is WNHNN and CDR2 SYGVQD (reference sequence). CDR3 length: 17 residues. The CDR3 nucleotides are TGCGCCAGCAGTGAGTCGAAGGCCTCCAGGGGGCGGGAGACCCAGTACTTC. It encodes CASSESKASRGRETQYF.

This clone showed up many times. The junction does not match germline at one end; this may be a read error. V and J are TRBV5-1 and TRBJ2-3; tentatively, D is TRBD2 (7 bases). CDR1 and CDR2 from the germline V gene are SGHRS and YFSETQ. The CDR3 loop spans 12 amino acids. Here the CDR3 reads CASSLAGGPAPF. The CDR3 bases are TGCGCCAGCAGCTTGGCGGGGGGCCCTGCCCCTTTT.

This clone was seen repeatedly, ten times or more. The V and J genes are TRBV27 and TRBJ2-7, with 7 bases fitting TRBD1. Germline values: CDR1 MNHEY, CDR2 SMNVEV (reference sequence). Losses at the gene ends were 4 bases for V and 2 bases for J; bases not matched to a gene: 8. The CDR3 runs to 15 residues. CDR3 region: CASSSPPTGTYEQYF. Written as DNA, the CDR3 is TGTGCCAGCAGTTCCCCCCCGACAGGGACCTACGAGCAGTACTTC.

This rearrangement joins TRBV29-1 to TRBJ1-2, with 9 nucleotides matching TRBD1. There are 13 residues in the CDR3. Germline V gene lookup returns CDR1 SQVTM and CDR2 ANQGSEA. V lost 6 bases and J lost 4; bases outside the gene matches: 6. The CDR3: CSVTQGAGYGYTF. The CDR3 DNA is TGCAGCGTAACACAGGGGGCTGGCTATGGCTACACCTTC.

This clone was found a few times. V and J are TRBV6-5 and TRBJ1-5, with 9 nucleotides matching TRBD1. Trimming removed 5 bases from V and 6 bases from J; junction bases left unmatched: 8. From germline, CDR1 is MNHEY and CDR2 SVGAGI. The CDR3 loop spans 15 amino acids. In DNA form, the CDR3 reads TGTGCCAGCAGTGTCGAGACAGGGGGATCTCAGCCCCAGCATTTT. This translates into CASSVETGGSQPQHF.

This clone showed up many times. The V and J genes are TRBV9 and TRBJ1-1; D call uncertain. This CDR3 is built from 13 residues. V lost 0 bases to trimming and J lost 1 base, with 4 bases between them. Germline V CDR1 and CDR2: SGDLS, YYNGEE. The CDR3 DNA is TGTGCCAGCAGCGTAGAACAGAACACTGAAGCTTTCTTT. Translated: CASSVEQNTEAFF.

The sample holds a few counts of this clone. The J gene is TRBJ2-3, the V gene TRBV24-1; 14 bases align to TRBD2. With 5 bases clipped from V and 0 bases from J, the junction kept 6 bases outside the gene matches. The CDR3 runs to 18 residues. Germline CDR1 KGHDR, CDR2 SFDVKD. CDR3 in amino acids: CATSAGTSGSDSTDTQYF. For the CDR3, the DNA is TGTGCCACCAGTGCAGGGACTAGCGGGAGTGATAGCACAGATACGCAGTATTTT.

The chain couples TRBV6-1 to TRBJ2-3, with TRBD2 as a possible D gene (5 bases). Germline-derived CDR1 and CDR2 are MNHNS and SASEGT. The CDR3 runs 13 residues. V lost 8 bases and J 4 bases, leaving 13 bases between the germline ends. As DNA, the CDR3 is TGTGCCAGCGGGCGGGCCTGGGCAGATACGCAGTATTTT. Encoded protein: CASGRAWADTQYF.

This clone came up many times. J is TRBJ2-3 and V is TRBV5-1; tentatively, D is TRBD1 or TRBD2 (5 bases each). Germline-derived CDR1 and CDR2 are SGHRS and YFSETQ. V gave up 4 bases and J gave up 11 bases, with 14 bases separating them. The CDR3 is 12 residues long. As DNA, the CDR3 is TGCGCCAGCAGCCCGCAGGGAGTGGAGCAGTATTTT. As protein: CASSPQGVEQYF.

This clone showed up many times. The chain has TRBV12-5 and TRBJ2-1; 13 bases align to TRBD2. The V segment lost 5 bases and the J segment 7 bases; nucleotides outside the gene matches: 5. The CDR3 runs 15 residues. Germline V gene data show CDR1 as LGHNT and CDR2 as FRNRAP. CDR3 sequence reads: CASGPGLAGVNEQFF. The CDR3 DNA reads as TGTGCTAGTGGTCCAGGACTAGCGGGAGTAAATGAGCAGTTCTTC.

This clone was found many times. The rearrangement links TRBV11-2 to TRBJ1-5, with 10 bases fitting TRBD1. J gave up 6 bases and V 1 base, and 6 bases lay outside the gene matches. The CDR3 extends over 16 amino acids. Per germline, CDR1 SGHAT and CDR2 FQNNGV. CDR3 DNA sequence: TGTGCCAGCAGCTTAGGCTGGACAGGGGGTTCTCAGCCCCAGCATTTT. It yields the protein CASSLGWTGGSQPQHF.

This clone was counted many times. This chain connects TRBV19 to TRBJ1-5, with D possibly being TRBD1 (6 bases). Looked up from germline, CDR1 is LNHDA and CDR2 is SQIVND (reference sequence). Trimming removed 3 bases from V and 0 bases from J, with 15 bases in between. This CDR3 contains 17 residues. This CDR3 is CASSMGGGDFSNQPQHF. The CDR3 bases are TGTGCCAGTAGTATGGGTGGGGGCGATTTTAGCAATCAGCCCCAGCATTTT.

This clone has a count of ten or more. V usage is TRBV7-9 and J usage is TRBJ1-4; maybe TRBD1 (5 bases). CDR1 is SEHNR and CDR2 is FQNEAQ in the germline V gene (reference sequence). This CDR3 has 15 residues. V lost 0 bases and J 6 bases, leaving 11 bases between the germline ends. CDR3 nucleotide sequence: TGTGCCAGCAGCTTAGCAGGAGGAGGGGATGAAAAACTGTTTTTT. Amino acids: CASSLAGGGDEKLFF. The full variable domain, in which reference TRBV7-9 and TRBJ1-4 provide the parts outside the CDR3, is DTGVSQNPRHKITKRGQNVTFRCDPISEHNRLYWYRQTLGQGPEFLTYFQNEAQLEKSRLLSDRFSAERPKGSFSTLEIQRTEQGDSAMYLCASSLAGGGDEKLFFGSGTQLSVL.

This clone was seen many times. The genes are TRBV14 and TRBJ1-5; D possibly corresponds to TRBD1 (5 bases). The germline V gene encodes CDR1 SGHDN and CDR2 FVKESK. The CDR3 sequence is 16 residues long. Trimming cost V 1 base and J 4 bases, with 14 bases left between them. CDR3 coding DNA: TGTGCCAGCAGCCAAGGAGAAGGCAGGGCGAATCAGCCCCAGCATTTT. Translating gives CASSQGEGRANQPQHF.

This clone was counted at least ten times. This chain uses TRBV15 with TRBJ2-1, with D possibly matching TRBD2 (5 bases). This CDR3 spans 16 amino acids. Looked up from germline, CDR1 is LNHNV and CDR2 is YYDKDF (reference sequence). V was pared by 0 bases and J by 2 bases, with 11 bases between. CDR3 in amino acids: CATSRDILATYNEQFF. CDR3 nucleotide sequence: TGTGCCACCAGCAGAGATATTCTAGCCACCTACAATGAGCAGTTCTTC.